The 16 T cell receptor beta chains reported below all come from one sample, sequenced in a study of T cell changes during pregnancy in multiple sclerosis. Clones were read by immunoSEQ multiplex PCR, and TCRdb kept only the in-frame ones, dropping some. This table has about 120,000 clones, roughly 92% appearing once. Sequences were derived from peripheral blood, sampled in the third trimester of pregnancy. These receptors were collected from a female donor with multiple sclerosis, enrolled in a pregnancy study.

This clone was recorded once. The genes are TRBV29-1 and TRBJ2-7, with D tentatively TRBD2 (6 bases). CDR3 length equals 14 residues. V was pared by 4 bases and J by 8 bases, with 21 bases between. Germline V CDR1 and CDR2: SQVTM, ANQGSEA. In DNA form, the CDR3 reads TGCAGCGTTGTCTTAGCGGACGATCAAATTCAGCAGTACTTC. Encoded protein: CSVVLADDQIQQYF.

The CDR3 spells CASSWRTTNADTEAFF. The CDR3 DNA is TGCGCCAGCAGCTGGAGGACGACTAACGCGGACACTGAAGCTTTCTTT. V gene TRBV5-1 combines with J gene TRBJ1-1; no definite D call. The germline gives CDR1 SGHRS, CDR2 YFSETQ. With 3 bases removed from V and 3 bases from J, the gap between germline ends came to 18 bases. The CDR3 length is 16 residues.

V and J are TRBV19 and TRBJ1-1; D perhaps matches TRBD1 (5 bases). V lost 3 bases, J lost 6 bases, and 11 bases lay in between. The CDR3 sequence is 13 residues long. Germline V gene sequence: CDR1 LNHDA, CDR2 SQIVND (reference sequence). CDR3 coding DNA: TGTGCCAGTAGTATTAGGGGTCTACCTGAAGCTTTCTTT. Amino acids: CASSIRGLPEAFF.

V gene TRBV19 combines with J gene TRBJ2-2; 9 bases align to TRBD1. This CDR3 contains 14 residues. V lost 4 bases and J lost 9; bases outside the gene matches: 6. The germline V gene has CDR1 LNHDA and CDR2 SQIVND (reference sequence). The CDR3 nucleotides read TGTGCCAGTAGTACCGGACAGGGGTTTTGGGAGCTGTTTTTT. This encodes CASSTGQGFWELFF.

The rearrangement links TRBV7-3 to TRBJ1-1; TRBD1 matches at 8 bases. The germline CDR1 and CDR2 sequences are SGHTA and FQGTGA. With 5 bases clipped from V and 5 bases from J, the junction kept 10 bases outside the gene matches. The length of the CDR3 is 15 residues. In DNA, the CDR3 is TGTGCCAGCAGCCCGCAGGGGGCTCACAGGACTGAAGCTTTCTTT. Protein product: CASSPQGAHRTEAFF.

This CDR3 reads CASSLETANYGYTF. In DNA, the CDR3 is TGTGCCAGCAGCTTGGAGACAGCTAACTATGGCTACACCTTC. The J gene is TRBJ1-2, the V gene TRBV5-4; D may be TRBD1 (5 bases). Trimming shortened V by 0 bases and J by 0 bases, and 6 bases separated the two germline ends. CDR1 and CDR2 from the germline V gene are SGHNT and YYREEE (reference sequence). The CDR3 extends over 14 amino acids.

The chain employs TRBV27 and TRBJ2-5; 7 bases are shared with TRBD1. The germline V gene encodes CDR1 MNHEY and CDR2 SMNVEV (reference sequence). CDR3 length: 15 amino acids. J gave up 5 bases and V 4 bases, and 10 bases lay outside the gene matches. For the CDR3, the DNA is TGTGCCAGCAGTTCCTACAGGGGCGTAGGGGAGACCCAGTACTTC. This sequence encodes CASSSYRGVGETQYF.

The CDR3 coding sequence is TGTGCCAGTAGTTCTACAGGGGGGCGCACTGAAGCTTTCTTT. This codes for CASSSTGGRTEAFF. The chain links TRBV19 to TRBJ1-1; TRBD1 aligns across 8 bases. The V and J ends lost 5 bases and 4 bases, in that order; junction bases with no gene match: 6. The CDR3 is made up of 14 amino acids. CDR1 is LNHDA and CDR2 is SQIVND in the germline V gene (reference sequence).

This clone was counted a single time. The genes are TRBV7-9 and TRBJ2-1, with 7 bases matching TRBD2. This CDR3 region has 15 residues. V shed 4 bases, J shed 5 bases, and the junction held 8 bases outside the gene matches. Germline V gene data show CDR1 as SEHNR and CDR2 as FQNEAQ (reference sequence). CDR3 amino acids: CASSWGWEGHNEQFF. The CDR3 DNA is TGTGCCAGCAGCTGGGGTTGGGAGGGTCACAATGAGCAGTTCTTC.

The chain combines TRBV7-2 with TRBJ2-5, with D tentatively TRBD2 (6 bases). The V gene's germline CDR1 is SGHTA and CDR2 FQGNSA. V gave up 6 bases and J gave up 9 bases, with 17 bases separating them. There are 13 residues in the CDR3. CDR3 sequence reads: CASSISAGYAQYF. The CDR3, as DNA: TGTGCCAGCAGTATTAGCGCGGGGTATGCCCAGTACTTC.

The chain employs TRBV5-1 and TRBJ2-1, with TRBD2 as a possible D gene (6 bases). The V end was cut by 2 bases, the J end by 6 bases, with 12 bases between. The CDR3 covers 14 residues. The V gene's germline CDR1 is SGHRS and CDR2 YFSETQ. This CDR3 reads CASSLRLGSNEQFF. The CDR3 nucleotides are TGCGCCAGCAGCTTAAGACTAGGGAGCAATGAGCAGTTCTTC.

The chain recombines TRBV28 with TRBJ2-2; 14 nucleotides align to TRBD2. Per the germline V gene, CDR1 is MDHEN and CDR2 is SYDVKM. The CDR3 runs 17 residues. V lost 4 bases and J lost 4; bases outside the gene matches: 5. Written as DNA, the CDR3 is TGTGCCAGCAGTTCGGGACTAGCGGGAGTTTCCACCGGGGAGCTGTTTTTT. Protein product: CASSSGLAGVSTGELFF. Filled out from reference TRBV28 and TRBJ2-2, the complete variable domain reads DVKVTQSSRYLVKRTGEKVFLECVQDMDHENMFWYRQDPGLGLRLIYFSYDVKMKEKGDIPEGYSVSREKKERFSLILESASTNQTSMYLCASSSGLAGVSTGELFFGEGSRLTVL.

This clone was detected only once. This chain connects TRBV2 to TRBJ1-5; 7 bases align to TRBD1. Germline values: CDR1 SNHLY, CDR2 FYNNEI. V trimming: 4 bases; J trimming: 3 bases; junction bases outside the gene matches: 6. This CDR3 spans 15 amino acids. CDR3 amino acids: CASSVRGGFNQPQHF. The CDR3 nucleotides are TGTGCCAGCAGTGTTAGAGGGGGCTTCAATCAGCCCCAGCATTTT.

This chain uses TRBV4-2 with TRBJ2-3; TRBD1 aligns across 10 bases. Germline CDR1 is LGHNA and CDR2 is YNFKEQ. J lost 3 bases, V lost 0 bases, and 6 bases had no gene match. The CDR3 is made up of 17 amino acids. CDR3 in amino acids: CASSQDPTGGVTDTQYF. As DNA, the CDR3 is TGTGCCAGCAGCCAAGACCCGACAGGGGGCGTAACAGATACGCAGTATTTT.

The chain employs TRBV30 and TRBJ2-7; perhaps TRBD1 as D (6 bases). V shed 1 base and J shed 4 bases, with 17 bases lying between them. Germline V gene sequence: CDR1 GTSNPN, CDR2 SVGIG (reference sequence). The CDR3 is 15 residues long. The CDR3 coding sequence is TGTGCCTGGAGTGACCGCCTTCCAGGGGCGTACGAGCAGTACTTC. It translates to CAWSDRLPGAYEQYF.

Here the CDR3 DNA reads TGTGCCAGCACCTCCTCGGGCTCTGGGGCCAACGTCCTGACTTTC. Its translation is CASTSSGSGANVLTF. The chain is built from TRBV28 and TRBJ2-6; D is unresolved. The V gene's germline CDR1 is MDHEN and CDR2 SYDVKM. The V and J ends lost 7 bases and 0 bases respectively, with 10 bases between them. This CDR3 spans 15 amino acids. Full variable domain (outside the CDR3, taken from reference TRBV28 and TRBJ2-6): DVKVTQSSRYLVKRTGEKVFLECVQDMDHENMFWYRQDPGLGLRLIYFSYDVKMKEKGDIPEGYSVSREKKERFSLILESASTNQTSMYLCASTSSGSGANVLTFGAGSRLTVL.